This TCR beta chain was sequenced for a study of monozygotic twins with inflammatory bowel disease. No DNA is given; TCRdb re-called the 5' RACE reads and lists each CDR3 protein once. This sample's clone table lists 440,000 or so distinct CDR3 sequences. The CDR3 runs 14 residues. Germline V gives CDR1 MNHEY, CDR2 SVGEGT. The material sequenced was blood. The V and J genes are TRBV6-2 or TRBV6-3 and TRBJ2-7; TCRdb designates TRBD2, a call that cannot be tested without DNA. The sequence derives from a human donor with ulcerative colitis or Crohn's disease, or a healthy co-twin of an affected twin (not recorded which). CDR3: CASSWAETSDEQYF.